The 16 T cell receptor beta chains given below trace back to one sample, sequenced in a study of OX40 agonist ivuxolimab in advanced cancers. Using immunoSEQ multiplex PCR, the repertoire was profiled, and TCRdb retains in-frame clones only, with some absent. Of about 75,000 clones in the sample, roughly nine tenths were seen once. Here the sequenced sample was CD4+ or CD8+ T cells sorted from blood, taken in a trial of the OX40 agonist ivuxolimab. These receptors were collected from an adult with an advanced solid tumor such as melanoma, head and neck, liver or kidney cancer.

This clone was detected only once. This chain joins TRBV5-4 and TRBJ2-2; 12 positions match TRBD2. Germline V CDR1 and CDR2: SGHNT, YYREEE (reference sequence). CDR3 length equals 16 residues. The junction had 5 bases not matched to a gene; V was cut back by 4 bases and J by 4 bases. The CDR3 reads CASSQTSGGGTGELFF. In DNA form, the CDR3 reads TGTGCCAGCAGCCAGACTAGCGGGGGAGGCACCGGGGAGCTGTTTTTT.

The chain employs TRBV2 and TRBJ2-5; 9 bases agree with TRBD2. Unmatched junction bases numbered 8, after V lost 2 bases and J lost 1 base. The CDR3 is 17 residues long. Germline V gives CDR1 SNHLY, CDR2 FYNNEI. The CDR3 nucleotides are TGTGCCAGCAGTGAAACTTCTAGCGGGACTCCCCAAGAGACCCAGTACTTC. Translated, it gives CASSETSSGTPQETQYF.

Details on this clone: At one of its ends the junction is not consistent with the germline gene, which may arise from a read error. The CDR3 DNA reads as TGTGCCAGCAGTTTAACCAACACAGATACGCAGTATTTT. Translated, it gives CASSLTNTDTQYF. V and J are TRBV7-3 and TRBJ2-3; the D is unclear. Germline values: CDR1 SGHTA, CDR2 FQGTGA. This CDR3 has 13 residues.

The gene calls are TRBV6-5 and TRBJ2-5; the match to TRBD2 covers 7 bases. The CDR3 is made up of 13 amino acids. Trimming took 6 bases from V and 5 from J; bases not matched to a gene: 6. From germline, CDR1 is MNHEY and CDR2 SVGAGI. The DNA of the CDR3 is TGTGCCAGCAGCCCTCCCGGGAGGGAGACCCAGTACTTC. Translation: CASSPPGRETQYF.

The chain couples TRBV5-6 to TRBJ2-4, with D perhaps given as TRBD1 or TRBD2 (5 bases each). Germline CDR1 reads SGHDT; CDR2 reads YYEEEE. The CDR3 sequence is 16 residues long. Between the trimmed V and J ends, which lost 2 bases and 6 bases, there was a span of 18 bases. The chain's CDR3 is CASSLWGTDRINIQYF. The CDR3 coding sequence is TGTGCCAGCAGCTTATGGGGGACCGATAGAATAAACATTCAGTACTTC.

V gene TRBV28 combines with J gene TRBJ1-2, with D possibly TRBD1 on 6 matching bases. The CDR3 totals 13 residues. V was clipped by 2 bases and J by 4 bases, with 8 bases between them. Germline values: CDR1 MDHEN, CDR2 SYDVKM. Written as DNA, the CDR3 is TGTGCCAGCAGTTTAAGGGGGTCCTATGGCTACACCTTC. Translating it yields CASSLRGSYGYTF.

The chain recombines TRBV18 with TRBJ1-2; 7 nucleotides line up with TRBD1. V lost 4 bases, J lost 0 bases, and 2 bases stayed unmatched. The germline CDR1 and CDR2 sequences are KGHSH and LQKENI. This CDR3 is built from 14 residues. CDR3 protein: CASSLGTANYGYTF. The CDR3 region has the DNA TGTGCCAGCTCACTTGGGACAGCTAACTATGGCTACACCTTC.

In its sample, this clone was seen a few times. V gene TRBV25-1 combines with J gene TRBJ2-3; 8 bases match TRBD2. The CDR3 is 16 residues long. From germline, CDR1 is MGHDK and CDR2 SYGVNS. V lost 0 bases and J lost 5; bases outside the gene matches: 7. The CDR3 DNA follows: TGTGCCAGCAGTGAATATAAAGCGGGGGCGGGAGATACGCAGTATTTT. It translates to CASSEYKAGAGDTQYF. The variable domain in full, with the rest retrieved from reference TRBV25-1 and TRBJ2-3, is EADIYQTPRYLVIGTGKKITLECSQTMGHDKMYWYQQDPGMELHLIHYSYGVNSTEKGDLSSESTVSRIRTEHFPLTLESARPSHTSQYLCASSEYKAGAGDTQYFGPGTRLTVL.

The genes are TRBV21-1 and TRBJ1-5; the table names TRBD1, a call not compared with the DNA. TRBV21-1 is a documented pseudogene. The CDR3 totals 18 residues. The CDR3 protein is CASSKALFRAISNQPQHF. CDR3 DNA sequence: TGTGCCAGCAGCAAAGCGCTTTTCAGGGCGATTAGCAATCAGCCCCAGCATTTT.

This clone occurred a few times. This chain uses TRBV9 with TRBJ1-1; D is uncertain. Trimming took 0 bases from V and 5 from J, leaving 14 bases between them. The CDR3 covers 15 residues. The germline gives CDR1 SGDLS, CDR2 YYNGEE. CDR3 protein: CASSVDGQRRTEAFF. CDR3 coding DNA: TGTGCCAGCAGCGTAGATGGGCAGAGGAGAACTGAAGCTTTCTTT.

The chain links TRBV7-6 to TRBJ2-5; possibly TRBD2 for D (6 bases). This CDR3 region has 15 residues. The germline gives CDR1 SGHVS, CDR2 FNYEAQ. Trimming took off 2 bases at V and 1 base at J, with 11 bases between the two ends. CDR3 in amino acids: CASSLMAGGQETQYF. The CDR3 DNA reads TGTGCCAGCAGCTTAATGGCCGGGGGCCAAGAGACCCAGTACTTC.

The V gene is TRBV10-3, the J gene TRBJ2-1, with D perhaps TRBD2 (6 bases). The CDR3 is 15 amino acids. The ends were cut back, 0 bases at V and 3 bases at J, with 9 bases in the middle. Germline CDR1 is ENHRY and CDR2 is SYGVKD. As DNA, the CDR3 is TGTGCCATCAGTGAGTCGATGGGGGGCTACAATGAGCAGTTCTTC. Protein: CAISESMGGYNEQFF.

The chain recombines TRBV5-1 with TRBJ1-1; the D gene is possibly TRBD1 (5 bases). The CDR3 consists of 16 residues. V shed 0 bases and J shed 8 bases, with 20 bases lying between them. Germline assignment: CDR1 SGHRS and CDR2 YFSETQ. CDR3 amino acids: CASSLVGGIGGEEAFF. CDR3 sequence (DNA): TGCGCCAGCAGCTTGGTCGGGGGGATAGGAGGGGAGGAAGCTTTCTTT.

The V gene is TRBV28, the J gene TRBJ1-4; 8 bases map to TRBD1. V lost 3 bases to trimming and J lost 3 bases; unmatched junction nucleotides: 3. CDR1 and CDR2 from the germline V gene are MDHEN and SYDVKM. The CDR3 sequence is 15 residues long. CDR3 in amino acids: CASSFYRGANEKLFF. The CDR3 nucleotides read TGTGCCAGCAGTTTCTACAGGGGGGCTAATGAAAAACTGTTTTTT.

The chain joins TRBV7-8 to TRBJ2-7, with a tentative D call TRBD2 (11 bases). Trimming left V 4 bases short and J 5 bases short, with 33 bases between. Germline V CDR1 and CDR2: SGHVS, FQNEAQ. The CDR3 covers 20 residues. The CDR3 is CASSSTGTGVLAGGGDEQYF. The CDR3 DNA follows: TGTGCCAGCAGCTCTACCGGGACAGGGGTCCTAGCGGGAGGAGGCGACGAGCAGTACTTC. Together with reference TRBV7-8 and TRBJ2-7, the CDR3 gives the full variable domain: GAGVSQSPRYKVAKRGQDVALRCDPISGHVSLFWYQQALGQGPEFLTYFQNEAQLDKSGLPSDRFFAERPEGSVSTLKIQRTQQEDSAVYLCASSSTGTGVLAGGGDEQYFGPGTRLTVT.

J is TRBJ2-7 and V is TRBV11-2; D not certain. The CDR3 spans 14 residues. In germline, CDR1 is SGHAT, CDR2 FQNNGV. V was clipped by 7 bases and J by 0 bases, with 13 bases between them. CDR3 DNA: TGTGCCAGCAACCTTGACATGAGCTCCTACGAGCAGTACTTC. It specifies CASNLDMSSYEQYF.